The 18 T cell receptor beta chains presented below share a single source sample, sequenced in a study of cytomegalovirus exposure and HLA in healthy donors. Primers: 60 Vbeta forward and 13 Jbeta reverse. The data were produced by immunoSEQ multiplex PCR, yet TCRdb's version contains in-frame clones alone and is incomplete. This sample has roughly 160,000 clones, with 77% found just once. Source material: PBMCs. These receptors were collected from a woman in her thirties in good health and CMV-seronegative.

The chain combines TRBV6-6 with TRBJ1-5; D perhaps matches TRBD1 (6 bases). The V end was cut by 6 bases, the J end by 2 bases, with 14 bases between. The CDR3 loop spans 15 amino acids. In germline, CDR1 is MNHNY, CDR2 SVGAGI (reference sequence). The CDR3 DNA follows: TGTGCCAGCAGCGCGCAGGGGCAGGGCAATCAGCCCCAGCATTTT. Translation: CASSAQGQGNQPQHF.

The chain couples TRBV7-8 to TRBJ2-7, with 7 bases aligning to TRBD2. Germline assignment: CDR1 SGHVS and CDR2 FQNEAQ. The junction had 2 bases not matched to a gene; V was cut back by 1 base and J by 2 bases. CDR3 length: 14 amino acids. This CDR3 is CASSLGLAAYEQYF. CDR3 DNA: TGTGCCAGCAGCTTAGGACTAGCAGCCTACGAGCAGTACTTC. The whole variable domain, filled in from reference TRBV7-8 and TRBJ2-7, reads GAGVSQSPRYKVAKRGQDVALRCDPISGHVSLFWYQQALGQGPEFLTYFQNEAQLDKSGLPSDRFFAERPEGSVSTLKIQRTQQEDSAVYLCASSLGLAAYEQYFGPGTRLTVT.

The rearrangement joins TRBV9 to TRBJ1-1; 10 bases map to TRBD1. Unmatched junction bases numbered 26, after V lost 0 bases and J lost 0 bases. This CDR3 spans 24 amino acids. Per germline, CDR1 SGDLS and CDR2 YYNGEE. The CDR3 spells CASSVDWRVGQGEFGSSLNTEAFF. The CDR3 coding sequence is TGTGCCAGCAGCGTAGATTGGAGGGTTGGACAGGGGGAATTTGGGTCCTCTCTGAACACTGAAGCTTTCTTT. The variable domain in full, with the rest retrieved from reference TRBV9 and TRBJ1-1, is DSGVTQTPKHLITATGQRVTLRCSPRSGDLSVYWYQQSLDQGLQFLIQYYNGEERAKGNILERFSAQQFPDLHSELNLSSLELGDSALYFCASSVDWRVGQGEFGSSLNTEAFFGQGTRLTVV.

This clone was seen only once. J is TRBJ2-7 and V is TRBV6-5, with unresolved D. This CDR3 is built from 14 residues. Trimming took 5 bases from V and 3 from J, leaving 14 bases between them. The germline V gene encodes CDR1 MNHEY and CDR2 SVGAGI. Here the CDR3 DNA reads TGTGCCAGCAGTACTCTGGGTGGGCACTACGAGCAGTACTTC. This sequence encodes CASSTLGGHYEQYF.

The rearrangement joins TRBV29-1 to TRBJ2-5, with 13 bases identical to TRBD2. The germline gives CDR1 SQVTM, CDR2 ANQGSEA. Germline trimming cut 7 bases from V and 4 bases from J; bases unmatched to any gene: 9. This CDR3 spans 15 amino acids. This chain's CDR3 is CSAGLAGARRETQYF. The CDR3 coding sequence is TGCAGCGCCGGACTAGCGGGGGCCCGCCGAGAGACCCAGTACTTC.

The V call is TRBV4-1, the J call TRBJ2-1, with 10 bases identical to TRBD2. Unmatched junction bases numbered 2, after V lost 0 bases and J lost 3 bases. CDR1 and CDR2 (germline): MGHRA, YSYEKL. The CDR3 contains 16 residues. The chain's CDR3 is CASSQETSGFYNEQFF. Written as DNA, the CDR3 is TGCGCCAGCAGCCAAGAGACTAGCGGGTTCTACAATGAGCAGTTCTTC.

The rearrangement joins TRBV9 to TRBJ2-1; 9 bases are a match to TRBD1. With V trimmed by 4 bases and J by 4 bases, 6 bases remained unmatched. Per the germline V gene, CDR1 is SGDLS and CDR2 is YYNGEE. The CDR3 has 15 amino acids. CDR3 residues: CASSLRTGDYNEQFF. CDR3 bases: TGTGCCAGCAGCCTCCGGACAGGGGATTACAATGAGCAGTTCTTC.

The chain recombines TRBV7-6 with TRBJ2-3; D remains ambiguous. CDR3 length equals 13 residues. V was shortened by 1 base and J by 4 bases, with 6 bases between the two germline ends. Germline loops: CDR1 SGHVS, CDR2 FNYEAQ. As DNA, the CDR3 is TGTGCCAGCAGCTTAGAGACTGCAGATACGCAGTATTTT. This encodes CASSLETADTQYF.

This clone was seen more than once but under ten times. This chain joins TRBV5-1 and TRBJ1-1; D possibly corresponds to TRBD1 (6 bases). The V gene's germline CDR1 is SGHRS and CDR2 YFSETQ. The CDR3 is 14 amino acids. Deletions cut 1 base from V and 1 base from J, with 8 bases between. The CDR3 loop is CASSLTGTNTEAFF. The CDR3 coding sequence is TGCGCCAGCAGCTTGACAGGGACGAACACTGAAGCTTTCTTT.

This sequence joins TRBV5-8 and TRBJ1-2; 11 bases are shared with TRBD1. CDR1 SGHTS and CDR2 YDEGEE come from the germline V gene. V dropped 5 bases and J dropped 8; count of bases not matched to a gene: 14. The CDR3 loop spans 16 amino acids. CDR3 loop: CASSLNTGTGGIGYTF. CDR3 sequence (DNA): TGTGCCAGCAGTTTAAATACCGGGACAGGGGGAATAGGCTACACCTTC.

A few counts support this clone. The CDR3 DNA reads TGCGCCAGCAGCCCAGCACAGGGGGCATCGGGTTCGCGGGGCTACACCTTC. Protein product: CASSPAQGASGSRGYTF. The rearrangement joins TRBV4-1 to TRBJ1-2, with TRBD1 identical over 9 bases. Per germline, CDR1 MGHRA and CDR2 YSYEKL. The CDR3 runs 17 residues. The V gene end was trimmed by 4 bases and the J gene end by 8 bases; junction bases not matched to a gene: 17.

Only one count was recorded for this clone. The chain combines TRBV4-1 with TRBJ1-1; TRBD1 aligns across 8 bases. Germline CDR1 and CDR2: MGHRA and YSYEKL. CDR3 length: 16 residues. Germline trimming cut 1 base from V and 3 bases from J; bases unmatched to any gene: 7. DNA of the CDR3: TGCGCCAGCAGCCAAGTCGGAGGACAGGGAGACACTGAAGCTTTCTTT. Translated: CASSQVGGQGDTEAFF.

The rearrangement uses TRBV11-2 and TRBJ2-3; 8 bases line up with TRBD2. The CDR3 contains 16 residues. The germline gives CDR1 SGHAT, CDR2 FQNNGV. V was clipped by 5 bases and J by 2 bases; unmatched bases: 9. CDR3 DNA sequence: TGTGCCAGCAGCCCAAGATTAGCGGGGTTCACAGATACGCAGTATTTT. Translation: CASSPRLAGFTDTQYF. Together with reference TRBV11-2 and TRBJ2-3, the CDR3 gives the full variable domain: EAGVAQSPRYKIIEKRQSVAFWCNPISGHATLYWYQQILGQGPKLLIQFQNNGVVDDSQLPKDRFSAERLKGVDSTLKIQPAKLEDSAVYLCASSPRLAGFTDTQYFGPGTRLTVL.

The chain carries TRBV25-1 and TRBJ2-1; a weak D match, TRBD2 (5 bases). Looked up from germline, CDR1 is MGHDK and CDR2 is SYGVNS. This CDR3 spans 18 amino acids. Trimming shortened V by 0 bases and J by 7 bases, and 22 bases separated the two germline ends. For the CDR3, the DNA is TGTGCCAGCAGTGAATATGAGGGCCGGCCTACTGTCATTAATGAGCAGTTCTTC. Protein: CASSEYEGRPTVINEQFF.

This chain links TRBV15 with TRBJ1-4; maybe TRBD1 (5 bases). V was pared by 3 bases and J by 4 bases, with 21 bases between. The germline V gene has CDR1 LNHNV and CDR2 YYDKDF (reference sequence). The CDR3 runs to 18 residues. CDR3 nucleotides: TGTGCCACCAGCAGTCCCCCCGAGTGGGGGGAGTTTAATGAAAAACTGTTTTTT. Protein product: CATSSPPEWGEFNEKLFF.

The chain recombines TRBV6-4 with TRBJ1-1; no clear D. V dropped 6 bases and J dropped 4 bases, with 12 bases sitting between them. This CDR3 spans 13 amino acids. Germline CDR1 is MRHNA and CDR2 is SNTAGT. Written as DNA, the CDR3 is TGTGCCAGCAGGTTAGACCGGGGCACTGAAGCTTTCTTT. Protein product: CASRLDRGTEAFF.

This chain links TRBV27 with TRBJ2-3; 8 bases are shared with TRBD1. The germline CDR1 and CDR2 sequences are MNHEY and SMNVEV (reference sequence). The CDR3 is made up of 20 amino acids. Unmatched junction bases numbered 16, after V lost 2 bases and J lost 0 bases. CDR3 region: CASSLRSERTGFSSTDTQYF. DNA of the CDR3: TGTGCCAGCAGTTTACGATCCGAAAGGACAGGGTTCTCTAGCACAGATACGCAGTATTTT.

The chain is built from TRBV18 and TRBJ2-5; TRBD1 is a possible D gene (6 bases). The CDR3 is 13 amino acids. The ends were cut back, 4 bases at V and 1 base at J, with 7 bases in the middle. The germline CDR1 and CDR2 sequences are KGHSH and LQKENI. The CDR3 sequence is CASSRTAQETQYF. In DNA form, the CDR3 reads TGTGCCAGCTCACGGACAGCCCAAGAGACCCAGTACTTC.